This TCR beta chain was recorded in a study of T cells in localized non-small cell lung cancer. Study-wide results and caveats: Uninvolved nearby lung showed the greatest T cell clonality, exceeding that found in tumor. A median of around 60 of the top 100 tumor clones appeared in adjacent lung, which was paired and uninvolved. Heterogeneity is still possible, as just one tumor region was sequenced. Longer survival (overall) was linked to higher T cell density in blood.

The germline CDR1 and CDR2 sequences are LNHDA and SQIVND (reference sequence). The CDR3 has 13 residues. V was pared by 5 bases and J by 7 bases, with 8 bases of the junction left unmatched. Clones were sequenced by immunoSEQ multiplex PCR, and TCRdb holds only the in-frame ones, with some missing. This table has about 5,600 clones, 28% appearing once. Details on this clone: Its matching antigen is unknown.

The chain has TRBV19 and TRBJ2-7; 7 bases match TRBD1. This material consisted of lung tumor tissue, taken before any cancer treatment. The TCR was taken from an older female donor with stage I lung adenocarcinoma. CDR3 DNA: TGTGCCAGTAGTCCACAGGGGTCGGGGGAGCAGTACTTC. Translated: CASSPQGSGEQYF.